This passage covers 8 T cell receptor beta chains from one sample sequenced in a study of blood T cell repertoires in COVID-19 (dated by TCRdb to between 2020 and 2021). Library method: the immunoSEQ multiplex PCR assay. This is the immuneACCESS table as TCRdb keeps it, with only in-frame sequences that have V and J called. A part of the clones is gone; compared with another copy, unresolved V genes explain less than half, and the rest is unexplained. The sample table shows 300,000 to 350,000 clones, and roughly 90% are seen once. The top ten clones comprise roughly 1% of the sample. Specimen: peripheral blood. The receptor source for this set is a woman aged 40 to 50 with COVID-19, enrolled during active disease.

V is TRBV4-2 and J is TRBJ1-5; D gene unclear. The CDR3 totals 13 residues. V lost 1 base to trimming and J lost 6 bases, with 7 bases between them. Per germline, CDR1 LGHNA and CDR2 YNFKEQ. In DNA form, the CDR3 reads TGTGCCAGCAGCCAAGCAGTTGCTCAGCCCCAGCATTTT. It specifies CASSQAVAQPQHF.

The J gene is TRBJ2-5, the V gene TRBV6-6, with a possible D match to TRBD1 (5 bases). V was shortened by 4 bases and J by 4 bases, with 13 bases between the two germline ends. Per germline, CDR1 MNHNY and CDR2 SVGAGI (reference sequence). This CDR3 has 14 amino acids. CDR3 bases: TGTGCCAGCAGTTCACAGGTTTTGAGAGAGACCCAGTACTTC. It codes for CASSSQVLRETQYF.

The chain has TRBV19 and TRBJ1-2, with 8 bases that match TRBD1. There are 13 residues in the CDR3. Per the germline V gene, CDR1 is LNHDA and CDR2 is SQIVND (reference sequence). Trimming removed 3 bases from V and 7 bases from J; junction bases left unmatched: 4. CDR3 sequence: CASSIPRGPGYTF. As DNA, the CDR3 is TGTGCCAGTAGTATTCCCAGGGGGCCTGGCTACACCTTC.

The chain uses TRBV5-1 and TRBJ2-3, with 9 bases matching TRBD1. The CDR3 totals 14 residues. Germline CDR1 SGHRS, CDR2 YFSETQ. V trimming: 4 bases; J trimming: 4 bases; junction bases outside the gene matches: 4. For the CDR3, the DNA is TGCGCCAGCAGCAGGGGACAGGGATCAGATACGCAGTATTTT. Translated: CASSRGQGSDTQYF.

This clone was seen more than once but under ten times. V usage is TRBV27 and J usage is TRBJ1-2, with 10 bases fitting TRBD1. The trim removed 3 bases at V and 10 bases at J, leaving 5 bases unmatched. The CDR3 has 13 amino acids. Germline CDR1 and CDR2: MNHEY and SMNVEV (reference sequence). The CDR3: CASSLGQGRSYTF. CDR3 nucleotide sequence: TGTGCCAGCAGTTTGGGACAGGGGAGATCCTACACCTTC.

The rearrangement uses TRBV2 and TRBJ1-2, with 7 bases aligning to TRBD1. V dropped 8 bases and J dropped 2; count of bases not matched to a gene: 11. Germline CDR1 is SNHLY and CDR2 is FYNNEI. CDR3 length: 15 residues. In DNA form, the CDR3 reads TGTGCCAGCGGTTCGACAGGGATATCGAACTATGGCTACACCTTC. Protein product: CASGSTGISNYGYTF.

The V and J genes are TRBV6-1 and TRBJ2-1; 9 bases fit TRBD1. CDR1 MNHNS and CDR2 SASEGT come from the germline V gene. The CDR3 length is 15 residues. The V and J ends lost 2 bases and 5 bases, in that order; junction bases with no gene match: 4. The CDR3 bases are TGTGCCAGCAGTGAAACGGGACAGGGACACAATGAGCAGTTCTTC. It is translated as CASSETGQGHNEQFF.

The V gene is TRBV27, the J gene TRBJ1-2; D uncertain. The germline V and J ends were trimmed by 6 bases and 3 bases, with 14 bases remaining between them. CDR3 length: 14 residues. CDR1 MNHEY and CDR2 SMNVEV come from the germline V gene (reference sequence). The CDR3 region is CASRPPESHYGYTF. The CDR3 DNA reads TGTGCCAGCAGACCTCCGGAGTCGCACTATGGCTACACCTTC.